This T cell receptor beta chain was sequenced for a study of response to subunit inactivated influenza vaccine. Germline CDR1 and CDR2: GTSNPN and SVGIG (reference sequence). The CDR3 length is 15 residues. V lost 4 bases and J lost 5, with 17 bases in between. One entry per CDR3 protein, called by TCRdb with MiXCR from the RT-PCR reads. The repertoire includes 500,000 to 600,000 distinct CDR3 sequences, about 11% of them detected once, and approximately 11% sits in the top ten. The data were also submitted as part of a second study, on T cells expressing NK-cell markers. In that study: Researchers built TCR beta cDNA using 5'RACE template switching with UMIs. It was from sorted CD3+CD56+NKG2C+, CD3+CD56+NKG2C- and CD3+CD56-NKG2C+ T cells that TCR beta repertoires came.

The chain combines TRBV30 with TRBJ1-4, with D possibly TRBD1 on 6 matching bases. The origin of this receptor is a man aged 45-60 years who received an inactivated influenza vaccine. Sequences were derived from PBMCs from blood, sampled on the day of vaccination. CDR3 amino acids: CAWNPQTGPNEKLFF. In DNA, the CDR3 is TGTGCCTGGAACCCGCAGACAGGACCCAATGAAAAACTGTTTTTT.